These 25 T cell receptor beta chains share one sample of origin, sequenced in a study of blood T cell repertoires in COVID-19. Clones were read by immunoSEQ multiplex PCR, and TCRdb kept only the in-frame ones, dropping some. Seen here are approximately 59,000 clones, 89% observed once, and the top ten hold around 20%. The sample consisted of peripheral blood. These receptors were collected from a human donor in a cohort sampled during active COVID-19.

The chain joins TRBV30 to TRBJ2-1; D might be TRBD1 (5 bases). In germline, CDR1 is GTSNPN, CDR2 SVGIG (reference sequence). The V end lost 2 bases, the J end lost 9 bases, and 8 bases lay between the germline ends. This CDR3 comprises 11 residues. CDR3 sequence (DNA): TGTGCCTGGAGTCAGGGTCGTGAGCAGTTCTTC. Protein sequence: CAWSQGREQFF. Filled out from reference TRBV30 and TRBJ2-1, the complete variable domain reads SQTIHQWPATLVQPVGSPLSLECTVEGTSNPNLYWYRQAAGRGLQLLFYSVGIGQISSEVPQNLSASRPQDRQFILSSKKLLLSDSGFYLCAWSQGREQFFGPGTRLTVL.

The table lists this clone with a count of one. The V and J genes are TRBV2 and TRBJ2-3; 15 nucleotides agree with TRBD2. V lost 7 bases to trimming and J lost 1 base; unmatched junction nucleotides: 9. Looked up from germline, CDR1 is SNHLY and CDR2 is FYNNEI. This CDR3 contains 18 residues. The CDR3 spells CASTGLAGGRLGTDTQYF. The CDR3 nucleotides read TGTGCCAGCACCGGACTAGCGGGGGGGCGGTTGGGCACAGATACGCAGTATTTT. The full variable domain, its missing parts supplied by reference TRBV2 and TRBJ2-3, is EPEVTQTPSHQVTQMGQEVILRCVPISNHLYFYWYRQILGQKVEFLVSFYNNEISEKSEIFDDQFSVERPDGSNFTLKIRSTKLEDSAMYFCASTGLAGGRLGTDTQYFGPGTRLTVL.

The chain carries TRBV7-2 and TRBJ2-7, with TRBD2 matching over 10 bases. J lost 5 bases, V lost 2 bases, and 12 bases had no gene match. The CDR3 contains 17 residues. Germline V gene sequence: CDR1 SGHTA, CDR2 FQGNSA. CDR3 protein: CASSLRLAGAARNEQYF. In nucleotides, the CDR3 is TGTGCCAGCAGCTTACGGCTAGCGGGGGCCGCGAGAAACGAGCAGTACTTC.

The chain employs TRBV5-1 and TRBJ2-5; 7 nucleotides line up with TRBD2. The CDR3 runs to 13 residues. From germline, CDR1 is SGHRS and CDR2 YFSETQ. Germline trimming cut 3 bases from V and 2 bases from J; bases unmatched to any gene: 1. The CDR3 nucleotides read TGCGCCAGCAGCTCGGGGGGACAAGAGACCCAGTACTTC. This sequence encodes CASSSGGQETQYF.

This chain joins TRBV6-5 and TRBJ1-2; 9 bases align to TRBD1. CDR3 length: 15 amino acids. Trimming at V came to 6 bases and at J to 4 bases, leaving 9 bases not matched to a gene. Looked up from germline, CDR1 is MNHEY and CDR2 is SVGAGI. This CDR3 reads CASSLTGGAGYGYTF. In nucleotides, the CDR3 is TGTGCCAGCAGCCTAACAGGGGGCGCCGGCTATGGCTACACCTTC.

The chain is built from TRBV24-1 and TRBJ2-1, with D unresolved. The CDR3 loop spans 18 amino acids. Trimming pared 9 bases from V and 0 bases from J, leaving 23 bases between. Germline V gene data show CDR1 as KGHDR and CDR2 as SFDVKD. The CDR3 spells CATPLLSDGQSSYNEQFF. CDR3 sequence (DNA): TGTGCCACCCCCCTTCTATCCGATGGGCAGAGCTCCTACAATGAGCAGTTCTTC.

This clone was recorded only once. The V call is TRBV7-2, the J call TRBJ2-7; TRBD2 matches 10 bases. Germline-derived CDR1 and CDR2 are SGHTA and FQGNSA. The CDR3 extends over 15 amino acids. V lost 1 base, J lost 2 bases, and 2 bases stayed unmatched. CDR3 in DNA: TGTGCCAGCAGCTTAGAGCGGGGGGGCCCCTACGAGCAGTACTTC. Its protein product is CASSLERGGPYEQYF.

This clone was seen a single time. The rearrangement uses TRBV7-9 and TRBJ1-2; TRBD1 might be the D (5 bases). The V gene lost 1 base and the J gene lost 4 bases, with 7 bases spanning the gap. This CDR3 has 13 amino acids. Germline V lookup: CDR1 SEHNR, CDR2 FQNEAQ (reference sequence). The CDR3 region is CASSLEQGYGYTF. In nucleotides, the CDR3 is TGTGCCAGCAGCTTAGAGCAGGGCTATGGCTACACCTTC.

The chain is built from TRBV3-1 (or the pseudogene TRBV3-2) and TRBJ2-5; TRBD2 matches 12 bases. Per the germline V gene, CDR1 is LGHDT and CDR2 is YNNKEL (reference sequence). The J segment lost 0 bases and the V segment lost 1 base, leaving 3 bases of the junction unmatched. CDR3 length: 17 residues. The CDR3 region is CASSQVLAGGDQETQYF. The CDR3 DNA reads TGTGCCAGCAGCCAAGTGCTAGCGGGGGGGGACCAAGAGACCCAGTACTTC.

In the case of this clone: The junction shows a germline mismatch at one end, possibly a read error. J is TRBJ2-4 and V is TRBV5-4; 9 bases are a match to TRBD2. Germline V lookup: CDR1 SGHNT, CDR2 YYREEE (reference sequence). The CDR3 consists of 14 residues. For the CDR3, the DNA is TGTGCCAGCAGCTTGCAAGCTAAGCGGGGGGCCCCTGACTTC. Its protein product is CASSLQAKRGAPDF.

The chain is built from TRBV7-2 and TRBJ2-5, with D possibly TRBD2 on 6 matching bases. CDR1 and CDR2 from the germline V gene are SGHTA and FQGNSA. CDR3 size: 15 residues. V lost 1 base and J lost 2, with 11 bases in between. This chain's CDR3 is CASSLVVAGQETQYF. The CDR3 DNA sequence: TGTGCCAGCAGCTTAGTGGTTGCGGGGCAAGAGACCCAGTACTTC.

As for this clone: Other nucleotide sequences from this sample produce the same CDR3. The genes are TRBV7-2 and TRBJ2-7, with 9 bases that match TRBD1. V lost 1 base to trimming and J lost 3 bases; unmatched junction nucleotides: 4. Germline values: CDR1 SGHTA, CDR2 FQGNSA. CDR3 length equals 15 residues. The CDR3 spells CASSLGGTGFYEQYF. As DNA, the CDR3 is TGTGCCAGCAGCTTAGGGGGGACAGGGTTCTACGAGCAGTACTTC.

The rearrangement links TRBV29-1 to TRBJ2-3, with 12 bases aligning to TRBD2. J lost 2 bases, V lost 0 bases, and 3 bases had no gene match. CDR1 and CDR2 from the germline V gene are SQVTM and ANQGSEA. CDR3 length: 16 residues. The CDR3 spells CSVEDLAGGTTDTQYF. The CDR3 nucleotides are TGCAGCGTTGAAGATCTAGCGGGGGGGACCACAGATACGCAGTATTTT.

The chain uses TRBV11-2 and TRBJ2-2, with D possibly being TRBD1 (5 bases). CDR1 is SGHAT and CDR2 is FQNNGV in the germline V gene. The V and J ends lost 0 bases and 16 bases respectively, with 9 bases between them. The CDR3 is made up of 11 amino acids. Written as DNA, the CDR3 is TGTGCCAGCAGCTTAGATGGGGCGGCGTTTTTT. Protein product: CASSLDGAAFF.

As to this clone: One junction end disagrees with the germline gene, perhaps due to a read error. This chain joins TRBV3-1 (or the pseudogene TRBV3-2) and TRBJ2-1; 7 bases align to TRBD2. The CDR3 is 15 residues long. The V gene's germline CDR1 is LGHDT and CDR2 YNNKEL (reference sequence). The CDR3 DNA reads TGTGCCAGCAGTCAAGGGACCGGGACTATCTATGAGCAGTTCTTC. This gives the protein CASSQGTGTIYEQFF.

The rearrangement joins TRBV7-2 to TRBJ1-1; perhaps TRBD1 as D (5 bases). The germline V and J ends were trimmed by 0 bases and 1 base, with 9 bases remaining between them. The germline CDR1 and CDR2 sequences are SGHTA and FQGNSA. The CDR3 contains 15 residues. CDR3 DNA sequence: TGTGCCAGCAGCTTAGCGGGGCCTGGGAACACTGAAGCTTTCTTT. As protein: CASSLAGPGNTEAFF.

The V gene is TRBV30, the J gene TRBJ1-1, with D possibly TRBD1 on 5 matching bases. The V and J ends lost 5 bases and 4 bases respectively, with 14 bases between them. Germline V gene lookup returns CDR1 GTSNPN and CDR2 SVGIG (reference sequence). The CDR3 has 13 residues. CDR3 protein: CAWEPTVFTEAFF. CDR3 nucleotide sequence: TGTGCCTGGGAACCGACAGTATTCACTGAAGCTTTCTTT.

The CDR3 nucleotides are TGTGCCAGCAGCTTGGGACTAGCGGGGGGCCGGCGCACAGATACGCAGTATTTT. This translates into CASSLGLAGGRRTDTQYF. The rearrangement links TRBV5-4 to TRBJ2-3, with 13 bases lining up with TRBD2. This CDR3 comprises 18 residues. CDR1 is SGHNT and CDR2 is YYREEE in the germline V gene (reference sequence). The ends lost 0 bases at V and 1 base at J; junction bases unmatched: 5.

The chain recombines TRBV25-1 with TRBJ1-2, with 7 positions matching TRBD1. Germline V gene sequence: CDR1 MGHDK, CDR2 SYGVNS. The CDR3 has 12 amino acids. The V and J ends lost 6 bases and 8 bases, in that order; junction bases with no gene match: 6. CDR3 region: CASSTGARGYTF. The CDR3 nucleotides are TGTGCCAGCAGCACAGGGGCCCGGGGCTACACCTTC.

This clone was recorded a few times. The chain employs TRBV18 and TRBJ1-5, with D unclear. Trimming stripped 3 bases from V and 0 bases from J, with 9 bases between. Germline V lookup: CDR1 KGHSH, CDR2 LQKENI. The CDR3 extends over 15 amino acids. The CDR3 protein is CASSPLGDSNQPQHF. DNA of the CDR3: TGTGCCAGCTCACCTCTCGGGGATAGCAATCAGCCCCAGCATTTT.

CDR3 sequence reads: CASSFLGVNYGYTF. As DNA, the CDR3 is TGTGCCAGCAGCTTCCTGGGCGTCAACTATGGCTACACCTTC. The chain recombines TRBV5-6 with TRBJ1-2, with unresolved D. Trimming removed 2 bases from V and 2 bases from J, with 10 bases in between. The CDR3 sequence is 14 residues long. Germline V gene data show CDR1 as SGHDT and CDR2 as YYEEEE.

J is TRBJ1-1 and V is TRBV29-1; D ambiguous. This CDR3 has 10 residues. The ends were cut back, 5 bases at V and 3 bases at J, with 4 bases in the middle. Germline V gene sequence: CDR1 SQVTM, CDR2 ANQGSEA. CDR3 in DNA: TGCAGCGTTTTAGACACTGAAGCTTTCTTT. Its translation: CSVLDTEAFF.

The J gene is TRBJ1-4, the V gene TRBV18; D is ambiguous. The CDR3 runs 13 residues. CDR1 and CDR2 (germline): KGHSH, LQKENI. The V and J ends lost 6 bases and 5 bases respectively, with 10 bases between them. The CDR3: CASSSGENEKLFF. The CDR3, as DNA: TGTGCCAGCTCGTCGGGAGAAAATGAAAAACTGTTTTTT.

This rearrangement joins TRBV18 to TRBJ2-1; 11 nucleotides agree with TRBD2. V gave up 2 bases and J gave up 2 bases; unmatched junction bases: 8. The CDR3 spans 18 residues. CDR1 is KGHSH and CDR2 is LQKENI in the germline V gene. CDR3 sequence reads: CASSPSYLAGGTYNEQFF. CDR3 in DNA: TGTGCCAGCTCACCAAGCTATCTAGCGGGGGGTACCTACAATGAGCAGTTCTTC.

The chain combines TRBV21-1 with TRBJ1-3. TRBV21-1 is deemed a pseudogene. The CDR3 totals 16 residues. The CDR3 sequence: CASRGVRGSSGNTIYF. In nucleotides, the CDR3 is TGTGCCAGCAGGGGGGTCCGGGGGAGCTCTGGAAACACCATATATTTT.